The 25 T cell receptor beta chains presented below share a single source sample, sequenced in a study of cytomegalovirus exposure and HLA in healthy donors. In the PCR, 60 Vbeta and 13 Jbeta primers were used. Profiling relied on immunoSEQ multiplex PCR, and the TCRdb table lists in-frame clones only, not all of them. The repertoire holds under 250,000 clones, about 83% seen once, with approximately 10% in the top ten. The sequenced sample was PBMCs. These receptors originate from a woman aged 45-60 years in good health and CMV-seropositive.

V and J are TRBV19 and TRBJ1-5; D uncertain. The CDR3 runs to 15 residues. Germline values: CDR1 LNHDA, CDR2 SQIVND (reference sequence). V was shortened by 3 bases and J by 0 bases, with 9 bases between the two germline ends. The CDR3 DNA is TGTGCCAGTAGTATGATCCAGTATAGCAATCAGCCCCAGCATTTT. Its protein is CASSMIQYSNQPQHF.

The chain employs TRBV9 and TRBJ2-1; a weak D match, TRBD1 (5 bases). Trimming removed 3 bases from V and 8 bases from J, with 15 bases in between. The CDR3 loop spans 14 amino acids. Germline V lookup: CDR1 SGDLS, CDR2 YYNGEE. The DNA of the CDR3 is TGTGCCAGCAGCGCAGCGACAGATTGGGATGAGCAGTTCTTC. It specifies CASSAATDWDEQFF. Using reference TRBV9 and TRBJ2-1 for the parts outside the CDR3, the full variable domain is DSGVTQTPKHLITATGQRVTLRCSPRSGDLSVYWYQQSLDQGLQFLIQYYNGEERAKGNILERFSAQQFPDLHSELNLSSLELGDSALYFCASSAATDWDEQFFGPGTRLTVL.

The chain joins TRBV5-4 to TRBJ1-2; 8 bases are shared with TRBD1. CDR1 and CDR2 from the germline V gene are SGHNT and YYREEE (reference sequence). V trimming: 0 bases; J trimming: 4 bases; junction bases outside the gene matches: 5. There are 15 residues in the CDR3. This chain's CDR3 is CASSLAYTGGYGYTF. The CDR3, as DNA: TGTGCCAGCAGCTTGGCCTATACAGGGGGCTATGGCTACACCTTC.

This chain joins TRBV27 and TRBJ1-4, with D hard to call. Trimming stripped 4 bases from V and 0 bases from J, with 6 bases between. Germline V gene data show CDR1 as MNHEY and CDR2 as SMNVEV (reference sequence). CDR3 size: 14 residues. The CDR3 sequence: CASSSLATNEKLFF. As DNA, the CDR3 is TGTGCCAGCAGTTCCCTTGCAACTAATGAAAAACTGTTTTTT.

The chain recombines TRBV2 with TRBJ2-3; D is unresolved. From germline, CDR1 is SNHLY and CDR2 FYNNEI. Trimming took off 3 bases at V and 3 bases at J, with 10 bases between the two ends. The CDR3 sequence is 14 residues long. The CDR3 region is CASSDFGETDTQYF. Written as DNA, the CDR3 is TGTGCCAGCAGTGATTTTGGAGAGACAGATACGCAGTATTTT.

The chain is built from TRBV5-1 and TRBJ2-1, with D perhaps matching TRBD1 (6 bases). Germline values: CDR1 SGHRS, CDR2 YFSETQ. The V gene lost 0 bases and the J gene lost 2 bases, with 6 bases spanning the gap. CDR3 length equals 14 residues. In DNA form, the CDR3 reads TGCGCCAGCAGCTTGGACAGGGCCTACAATGAGCAGTTCTTC. Amino acids: CASSLDRAYNEQFF.

This clone turned up a few times. CDR3 bases: TGTGCCAGCAGCTTAAACCTGAGAACACCCCTCCACTTT. Translated, it gives CASSLNLRTPLHF. The J gene is TRBJ1-6, the V gene TRBV7-2, with D uncertain. The CDR3 loop spans 13 amino acids. CDR1 SGHTA and CDR2 FQGNSA come from the germline V gene. The V gene lost 2 bases and the J gene lost 11 bases, with 10 bases spanning the gap.

The J gene is TRBJ2-7, the V gene TRBV19; TRBD2 aligns across 14 bases. CDR1 and CDR2 from the germline V gene are LNHDA and SQIVND (reference sequence). V shed 5 bases, J shed 2 bases, and the junction held 11 bases outside the gene matches. CDR3 length equals 18 residues. The CDR3 nucleotides read TGTGCCAGTAGTTGGGGACTAGCGGGGGAGAGACCTACCTACGAGCAGTACTTC. Its protein is CASSWGLAGERPTYEQYF.

V usage is TRBV19 and J usage is TRBJ1-1; D may be TRBD1 (5 bases). Looked up from germline, CDR1 is LNHDA and CDR2 is SQIVND (reference sequence). This CDR3 region has 13 residues. Trimming took 11 bases from V and 1 from J, leaving 14 bases between them. The CDR3 loop is CAGRQPPNTEAFF. DNA for the CDR3: TGTGCCGGCAGACAGCCACCGAACACTGAAGCTTTCTTT.

The V call is TRBV4-2, the J call TRBJ1-2; D might be TRBD1 (5 bases). Trimming took off 4 bases at V and 4 bases at J, with 16 bases between the two ends. The CDR3 has 15 amino acids. Germline CDR1 LGHNA, CDR2 YNFKEQ. The CDR3 coding sequence is TGTGCCAGCAGCCGCGCCCTACAGGTTATCTATGGCTACACCTTC. This codes for CASSRALQVIYGYTF.

This clone appeared a single time. The V gene is TRBV28, the J gene TRBJ1-1, with D possibly TRBD1 on 5 matching bases. The CDR3 contains 15 residues. Germline loops: CDR1 MDHEN, CDR2 SYDVKM. Trimming removed 6 bases at V and 1 base at J, with 15 bases between. The CDR3 loop is CASSVIAGGNTEAFF. The DNA of the CDR3 is TGTGCCAGCAGCGTTATCGCGGGGGGGAACACTGAAGCTTTCTTT. Full variable domain (outside the CDR3, taken from reference TRBV28 and TRBJ1-1): DVKVTQSSRYLVKRTGEKVFLECVQDMDHENMFWYRQDPGLGLRLIYFSYDVKMKEKGDIPEGYSVSREKKERFSLILESASTNQTSMYLCASSVIAGGNTEAFFGQGTRLTVV.

The chain couples TRBV5-1 to TRBJ1-1, with a possible D match to TRBD1 (6 bases). The germline gives CDR1 SGHRS, CDR2 YFSETQ. V lost 3 bases and J 1 base, leaving 10 bases between the germline ends. The CDR3 sequence is 14 residues long. The CDR3 here is CASSSQGGNTEAFF. Written as DNA, the CDR3 is TGCGCCAGCAGCTCACAAGGGGGGAACACTGAAGCTTTCTTT.

The chain recombines TRBV4-3 with TRBJ1-4, with a tentative D call TRBD1 (5 bases). This CDR3 region has 16 residues. Germline V CDR1 and CDR2: LGHNA, YSLEER. V was shortened by 0 bases and J by 3 bases, with 11 bases between the two germline ends. The chain's CDR3 is CASSQDLEGANEKLFF. The CDR3 nucleotides are TGCGCCAGCAGCCAAGATTTGGAAGGGGCTAATGAAAAACTGTTTTTT.

The genes are TRBV6-1 and TRBJ1-6; D unresolved. Per germline, CDR1 MNHNS and CDR2 SASEGT. The length of the CDR3 is 14 residues. V shed 8 bases and J shed 0 bases, with 8 bases lying between them. CDR3: CASGGSSYNSPLHF. CDR3 nucleotide sequence: TGTGCCAGCGGAGGGAGCTCCTATAATTCACCCCTCCACTTT.

The chain joins TRBV5-1 to TRBJ2-3; 15 bases map to TRBD2. The V segment lost 4 bases and the J segment 5 bases; nucleotides outside the gene matches: 5. Per the germline V gene, CDR1 is SGHRS and CDR2 is YFSETQ. The CDR3 extends over 16 amino acids. Here the CDR3 reads CASSPRTSGGGDTQYF. The CDR3 bases are TGCGCCAGCAGCCCAAGGACTAGCGGGGGGGGAGATACGCAGTATTTT. Filled out from reference TRBV5-1 and TRBJ2-3, the complete variable domain reads KAGVTQTPRYLIKTRGQQVTLSCSPISGHRSVSWYQQTPGQGLQFLFEYFSETQRNKGNFPGRFSGRQFSNSRSEMNVSTLELGDSALYLCASSPRTSGGGDTQYFGPGTRLTVL.

The chain carries TRBV6-6 and TRBJ1-4; D gene uncertain. Germline assignment: CDR1 MNHNY and CDR2 SVGAGI (reference sequence). V was cut by 8 bases and J by 8 bases, with 21 bases left in between. The CDR3 extends over 15 amino acids. In nucleotides, the CDR3 is TGTGCCAGCTCCTTAAGTGGCAGTCTGATCGAAAAACTGTTTTTT. It specifies CASSLSGSLIEKLFF.

Comments on this clone: The same CDR3 also results from other DNA sequences found in this sample. The V call is TRBV6-5, the J call TRBJ2-7, with a possible D match to TRBD2 (5 bases). Germline V CDR1 and CDR2: MNHEY, SVGAGI. V was cut by 4 bases and J by 7 bases, with 8 bases left in between. The CDR3 sequence is 11 residues long. The CDR3 DNA reads TGTGCCAGCAGTTCCACGGGGGAGCAGTACTTC. Protein sequence: CASSSTGEQYF.

The chain recombines TRBV6-5 with TRBJ2-4, with TRBD2 as a possible D gene (5 bases). The germline CDR1 and CDR2 sequences are MNHEY and SVGAGI. Trimming left V 5 bases short and J 8 bases short, with 16 bases between. CDR3 length: 14 amino acids. CDR3 DNA: TGTGCCAGCAGTGTCGACCTAAACGGGGACATTCAGTACTTC. Its protein product is CASSVDLNGDIQYF.

The J gene is TRBJ1-5, the V gene TRBV28; D may be TRBD1 (5 bases). The CDR3 has 12 residues. V lost 9 bases and J 4 bases, leaving 10 bases between the germline ends. The germline gives CDR1 MDHEN, CDR2 SYDVKM. This CDR3 reads CASLTVNQPQHF. As DNA, the CDR3 is TGTGCCAGTTTGACAGTGAATCAGCCCCAGCATTTT.

This clone was counted a few times. The chain couples TRBV7-3 to TRBJ2-7; no definite D call. Germline CDR1 is SGHTA and CDR2 is FQGTGA. The V end lost 1 base, the J end lost 0 bases, and 7 bases lay between the germline ends. This CDR3 contains 14 residues. Here the CDR3 reads CASSLRRSSYEQYF. CDR3 coding DNA: TGTGCCAGCAGCTTAAGGCGGTCCTCCTACGAGCAGTACTTC.

This CDR3 reads CASSSGTSGVEETQYF. For the CDR3, the DNA is TGTGCCAGCAGCTCCGGGACTAGCGGGGTGGAGGAGACCCAGTACTTC. The V and J genes are TRBV7-2 and TRBJ2-5; 13 positions agree with TRBD2. CDR1 and CDR2 from the germline V gene are SGHTA and FQGNSA. The V and J ends lost 4 bases and 5 bases, in that order; junction bases with no gene match: 7. The CDR3 spans 16 residues.

This clone was seen a handful of times. The DNA for the CDR3 is TGTGCCAGCAGCTTAGGGACAGCCAACACTGAAGCTTTCTTT. It specifies CASSLGTANTEAFF. The chain combines TRBV7-2 with TRBJ1-1; a possible D gene is TRBD1 (6 bases). Germline lookup yields CDR1 SGHTA and CDR2 FQGNSA. The CDR3 has 14 amino acids. Between the trimmed V and J ends, which lost 1 base and 2 bases, there was a span of 8 bases.

This chain joins TRBV6-5 and TRBJ2-2, with 13 bases identical to TRBD2. The CDR3 runs to 15 residues. V trimming: 7 bases; J trimming: 5 bases; junction bases outside the gene matches: 4. Germline CDR1 and CDR2: MNHEY and SVGAGI. CDR3 sequence: CASTLLAGGTGELFF. As DNA, the CDR3 is TGTGCCAGCACTTTACTAGCGGGGGGGACCGGGGAGCTGTTTTTT.

The rearrangement joins TRBV2 to TRBJ1-1, with 10 bases lining up with TRBD1. CDR1 and CDR2 from the germline V gene are SNHLY and FYNNEI. The CDR3 runs 14 residues. V lost 5 bases, J lost 7 bases, and 7 bases stayed unmatched. The CDR3 nucleotides read TGTGCCAGCAGTCCCGGGACAGGGGCGCATGAAGCTTTCTTT. Protein sequence: CASSPGTGAHEAFF.

The chain employs TRBV19 and TRBJ1-5, with D maybe TRBD1 (5 bases). The CDR3 totals 15 residues. Germline CDR1 and CDR2: LNHDA and SQIVND (reference sequence). Trimming left V 7 bases short and J 3 bases short, with 16 bases between. CDR3 sequence: CASKQQAATNQPQHF. As DNA, the CDR3 is TGTGCCAGTAAACAACAGGCCGCCACCAATCAGCCCCAGCATTTT.